This T cell receptor beta chain was found in a study of T-cell reconstitution after alpha-beta-depleted transplantation in children. Unique molecular identifiers were used to barcode this TCRbeta library. MiXCR was run by TCRdb on the PCR reads, yielding one entry per CDR3 protein. The table shows about 240,000 distinct CDR3 sequences, with 12% occurring only once. The germline V gene encodes CDR1 KGHSH and CDR2 LQKENI. The ends lost 2 bases at V and 1 base at J; junction bases unmatched: 9. The CDR3 consists of 17 residues. This clonotype was found many times. The sequence derives from a human donor who donated a stem cell graft to a child with acute lymphoblastic leukemia. The specimen comprised PBMCs from the stem cell graft donor, sampled from the stem cell graft. The chain joins TRBV18 to TRBJ1-1; 8 nucleotides line up with TRBD1. CDR3 bases: TGTGCCAGCTCACCATATGGACAGGGAGGGAGGAACACTGAAGCTTTCTTT. Residues: CASSPYGQGGRNTEAFF.